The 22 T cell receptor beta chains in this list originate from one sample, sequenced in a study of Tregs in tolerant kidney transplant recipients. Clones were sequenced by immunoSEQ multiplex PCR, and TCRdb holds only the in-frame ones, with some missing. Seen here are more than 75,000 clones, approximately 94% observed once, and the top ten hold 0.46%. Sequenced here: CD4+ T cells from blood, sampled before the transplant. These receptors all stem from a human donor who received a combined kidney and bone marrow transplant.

The CDR3 here is CASKEGQGYTF. CDR3 nucleotide sequence: TGTGCCAGCAAGGAGGGTCAGGGCTACACCTTC. The chain combines TRBV6-1 with TRBJ1-2; D is ambiguous. In germline, CDR1 is MNHNS, CDR2 SASEGT. This CDR3 has 11 amino acids. Trimming pared 7 bases from V and 8 bases from J, leaving 11 bases between.

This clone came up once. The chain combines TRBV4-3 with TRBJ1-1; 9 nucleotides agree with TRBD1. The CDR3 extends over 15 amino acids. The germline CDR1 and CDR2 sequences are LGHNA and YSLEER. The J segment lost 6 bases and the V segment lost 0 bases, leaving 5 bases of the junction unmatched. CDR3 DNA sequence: TGCGCCAGCAGCCAAGATACAGGGGGCTCGGCTGAAGCTTTCTTT. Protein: CASSQDTGGSAEAFF.

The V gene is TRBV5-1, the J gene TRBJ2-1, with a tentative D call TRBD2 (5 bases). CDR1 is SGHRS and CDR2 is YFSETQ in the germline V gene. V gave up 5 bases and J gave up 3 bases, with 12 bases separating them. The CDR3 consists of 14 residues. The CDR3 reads CASSGSRDYNEQFF. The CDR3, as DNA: TGCGCCAGCAGTGGTTCCCGGGACTACAATGAGCAGTTCTTC.

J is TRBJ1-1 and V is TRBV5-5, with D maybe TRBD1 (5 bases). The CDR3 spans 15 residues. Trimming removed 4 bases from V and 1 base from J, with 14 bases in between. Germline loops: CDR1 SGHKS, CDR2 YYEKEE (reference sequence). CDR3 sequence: CASSRWGGENTEAFF. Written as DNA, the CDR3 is TGTGCCAGCAGCCGCTGGGGCGGGGAGAACACTGAAGCTTTCTTT.

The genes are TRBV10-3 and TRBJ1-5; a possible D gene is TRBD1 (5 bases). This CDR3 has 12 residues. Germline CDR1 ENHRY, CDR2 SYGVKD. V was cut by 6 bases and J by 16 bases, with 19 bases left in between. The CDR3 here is CAISDQGSPPHF. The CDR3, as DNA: TGTGCCATCAGCGATCAGGGATCGCCCCCACATTTT.

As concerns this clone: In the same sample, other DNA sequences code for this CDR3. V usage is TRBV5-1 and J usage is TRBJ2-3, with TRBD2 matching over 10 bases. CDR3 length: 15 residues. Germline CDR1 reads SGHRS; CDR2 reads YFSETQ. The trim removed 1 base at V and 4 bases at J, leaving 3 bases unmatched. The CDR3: CASSLSSGGADTQYF. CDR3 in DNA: TGCGCCAGCAGCTTGAGCAGCGGGGGGGCAGATACGCAGTATTTT.

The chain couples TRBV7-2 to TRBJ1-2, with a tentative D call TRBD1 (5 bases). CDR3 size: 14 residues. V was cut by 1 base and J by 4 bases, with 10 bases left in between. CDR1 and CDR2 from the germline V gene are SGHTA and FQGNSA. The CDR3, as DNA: TGTGCCAGCAGCTTAGGGCAGGGCCTCTATGGCTACACCTTC. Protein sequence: CASSLGQGLYGYTF.

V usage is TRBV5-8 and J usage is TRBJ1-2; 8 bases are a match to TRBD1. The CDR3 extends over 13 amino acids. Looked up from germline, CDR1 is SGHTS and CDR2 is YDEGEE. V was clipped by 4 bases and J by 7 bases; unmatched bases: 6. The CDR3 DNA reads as TGTGCCAGCAGCGATCAGGGGGCCGGTGGCTACACCTTC. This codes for CASSDQGAGGYTF.

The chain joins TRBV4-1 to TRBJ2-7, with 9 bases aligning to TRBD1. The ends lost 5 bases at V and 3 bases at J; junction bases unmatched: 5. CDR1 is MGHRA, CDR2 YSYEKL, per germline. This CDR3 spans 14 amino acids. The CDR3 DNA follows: TGCGCCAGCAGCGATAGGACAGGGGACTACGAGCAGTACTTC. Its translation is CASSDRTGDYEQYF.

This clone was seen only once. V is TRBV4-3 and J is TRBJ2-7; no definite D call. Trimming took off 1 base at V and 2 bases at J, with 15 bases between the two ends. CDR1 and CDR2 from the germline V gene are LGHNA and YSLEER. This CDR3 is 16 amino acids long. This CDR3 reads CASSQGAGAPTYEQYF. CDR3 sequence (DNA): TGCGCCAGCAGCCAAGGAGCAGGCGCCCCTACCTACGAGCAGTACTTC.

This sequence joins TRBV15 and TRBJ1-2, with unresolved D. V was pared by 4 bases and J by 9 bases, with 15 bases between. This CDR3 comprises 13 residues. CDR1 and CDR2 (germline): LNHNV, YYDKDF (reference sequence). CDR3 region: CATSNAGSLRYTF. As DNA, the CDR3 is TGTGCCACCAGCAACGCAGGTTCGCTTCGCTACACCTTC.

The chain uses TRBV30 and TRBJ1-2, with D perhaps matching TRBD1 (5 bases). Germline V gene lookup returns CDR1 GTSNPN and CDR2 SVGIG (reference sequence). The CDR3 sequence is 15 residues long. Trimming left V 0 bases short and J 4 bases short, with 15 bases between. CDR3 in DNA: TGTGCCTGGAGTGTACGGGGGTCAGTTGGCTATGGCTACACCTTC. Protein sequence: CAWSVRGSVGYGYTF.

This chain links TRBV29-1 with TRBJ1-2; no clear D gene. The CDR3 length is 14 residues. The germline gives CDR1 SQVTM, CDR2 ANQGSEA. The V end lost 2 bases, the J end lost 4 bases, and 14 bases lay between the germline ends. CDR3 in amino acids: CSVEIRWPGYGYTF. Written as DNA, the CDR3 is TGCAGCGTTGAAATCCGGTGGCCAGGCTATGGCTACACCTTC.

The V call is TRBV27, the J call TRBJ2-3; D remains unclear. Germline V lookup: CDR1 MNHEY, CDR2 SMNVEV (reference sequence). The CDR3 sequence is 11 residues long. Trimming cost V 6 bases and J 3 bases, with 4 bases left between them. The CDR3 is CASSTTDTQYF. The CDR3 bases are TGTGCCAGCAGCACAACAGATACGCAGTATTTT.

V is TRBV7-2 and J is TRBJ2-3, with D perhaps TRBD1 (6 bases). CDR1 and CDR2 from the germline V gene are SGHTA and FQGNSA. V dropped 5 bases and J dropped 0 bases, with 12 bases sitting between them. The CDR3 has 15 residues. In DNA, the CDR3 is TGTGCCAGCAGCAAAAACAGGGACAGCACAGATACGCAGTATTTT. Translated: CASSKNRDSTDTQYF.

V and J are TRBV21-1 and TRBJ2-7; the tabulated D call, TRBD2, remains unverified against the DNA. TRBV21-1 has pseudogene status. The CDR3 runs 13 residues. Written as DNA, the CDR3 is TGTGCCAGCAGGAGGGCCGAGATACTCGAGCAGTACTTC. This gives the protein CASRRAEILEQYF.

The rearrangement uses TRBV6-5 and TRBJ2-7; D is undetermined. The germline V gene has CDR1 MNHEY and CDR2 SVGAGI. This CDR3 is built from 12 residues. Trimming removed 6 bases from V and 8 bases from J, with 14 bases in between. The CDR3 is CASSPPSRKQYF. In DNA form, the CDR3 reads TGTGCCAGCAGCCCACCAAGCAGGAAGCAGTACTTC.

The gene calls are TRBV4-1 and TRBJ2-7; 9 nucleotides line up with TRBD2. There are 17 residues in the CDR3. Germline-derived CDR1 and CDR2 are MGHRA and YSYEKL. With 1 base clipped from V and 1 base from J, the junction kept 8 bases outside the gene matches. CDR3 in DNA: TGCGCCAGCAGCCAAGCAAGCGGGGGGCGACCTTCCTACGAGCAGTACTTC. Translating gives CASSQASGGRPSYEQYF.

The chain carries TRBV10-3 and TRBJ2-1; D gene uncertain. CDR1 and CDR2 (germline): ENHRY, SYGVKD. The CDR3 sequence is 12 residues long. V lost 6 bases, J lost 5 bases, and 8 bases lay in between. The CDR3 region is CAIRGYHNEQFF. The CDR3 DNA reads TGTGCCATCAGGGGCTACCACAATGAGCAGTTCTTC.

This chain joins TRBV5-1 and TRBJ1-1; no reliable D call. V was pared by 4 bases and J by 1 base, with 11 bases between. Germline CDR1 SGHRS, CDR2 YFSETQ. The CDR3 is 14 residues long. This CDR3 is CASSLRLSNTEAFF. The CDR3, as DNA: TGCGCCAGCAGCCTCAGACTATCGAACACTGAAGCTTTCTTT.

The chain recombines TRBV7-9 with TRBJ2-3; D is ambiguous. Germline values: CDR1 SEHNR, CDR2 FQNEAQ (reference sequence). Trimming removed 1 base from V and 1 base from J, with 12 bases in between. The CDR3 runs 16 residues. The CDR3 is CASSLGGPFGTDTQYF. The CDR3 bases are TGTGCCAGCAGCTTAGGAGGCCCGTTCGGCACAGATACGCAGTATTTT.

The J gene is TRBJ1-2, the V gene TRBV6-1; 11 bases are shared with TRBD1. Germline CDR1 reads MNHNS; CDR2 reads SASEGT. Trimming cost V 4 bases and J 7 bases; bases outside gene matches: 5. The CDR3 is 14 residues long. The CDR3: CASSVVGQGVGYTF. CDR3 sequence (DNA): TGTGCCAGCAGTGTTGTGGGACAGGGGGTTGGCTACACCTTC.